This TCR beta chain comes out of a study of blood T cell repertoires in COVID-19. Overall study: The United States, Italy and Spain provided the acute and convalescent COVID-19 samples. T cells, B-cell-depleted T cells, or PBMCs supplied cDNA or gDNA.

The protocol was immunoSEQ multiplex PCR, while the TCRdb copy is restricted to in-frame clones and leaves out a portion. The sample holds under 450,000 clones; roughly 87% are singletons and the top ten take approximately 3.1%. Germline trimming cut 5 bases from V and 2 bases from J; bases unmatched to any gene: 10. This CDR3 contains 16 residues. Germline loops: CDR1 SGHAT, CDR2 FQNNGV. Grouping used clinical history reported by participants in a survey and questionnaire. Cohort 3 recovered donors had two negative PCRs, clearance, or symptom resolution. The chain is built from TRBV11-2 and TRBJ2-5, with 8 bases that match TRBD2. Specimen: PBMCs or T cells enriched from blood (not recorded which). The sequence was obtained from a woman in her twenties or thirties who had recovered from COVID-19. DNA for the CDR3: TGTGCCAGCAGCCTTGGGGCTAGCGGGTCTCAAGAGACCCAGTACTTC. Translating it yields CASSLGASGSQETQYF. The full variable domain, rest sourced from reference TRBV11-2 and TRBJ2-5, is EAGVAQSPRYKIIEKRQSVAFWCNPISGHATLYWYQQILGQGPKLLIQFQNNGVVDDSQLPKDRFSAERLKGVDSTLKIQPAKLEDSAVYLCASSLGASGSQETQYFGPGTRLLVL.